The 12 T cell receptor beta chains given below trace back to one sample, sequenced in a study of Graves' ophthalmopathy and Graves' hyperthyroidism (dated by TCRdb to the late 2010s). The sequencing machine was an Illumina HiSeq 2000. For repertoire sequencing, TCR beta CDR3 regions were amplified from RNA transcripts. A first-round RT-PCR used HTBI primers with the Qiagen OneStep RT-PCR kit, followed by a second-round multiplex PCR, size selection and purification. The raw public reads went through TCRdb reprocessing: fastp at Q25, MiXCR clone calling, in-frame beta chains kept. Entries are consolidated by CDR3 protein sequence, retaining the most common genes and DNA. The sample records 580,000 or so distinct CDR3 sequences, under 45% of which are singletons. 3.5% to 5% of the sample is in the top ten clones. Specimen: peripheral blood or thyroid tissue (not recorded which). The receptors originated from an adult man with Graves' hyperthyroidism.

The rearrangement links TRBV7-2 to TRBJ1-1; D remains ambiguous. Trimming took 3 bases from V and 7 from J, leaving 12 bases between them. The CDR3 consists of 13 residues. Germline CDR1 and CDR2: SGHTA and FQGNSA. The CDR3 DNA reads as TGTGCCAGCAGCTTGGAGGGCGGAAATGAAGCTTTCTTT. As protein: CASSLEGGNEAFF.

This clonotype was observed at least ten times. DNA for the CDR3: TGTGCCAGCAGTGAAGGTGTGAGGAACAGGGGGAATCAGCCCCAGCATTTT. It encodes CASSEGVRNRGNQPQHF. V usage is TRBV6-1 and J usage is TRBJ1-5; 8 bases fit TRBD1. CDR1 is MNHNS and CDR2 is SASEGT in the germline V gene. The CDR3 is 17 amino acids. V was clipped by 1 base and J by 4 bases; unmatched bases: 9.

This clonotype showed up many times. The rearrangement joins TRBV15 to TRBJ1-2; D gene ambiguous. Germline loops: CDR1 LNHNV, CDR2 YYDKDF (reference sequence). Trimming took 3 bases from V and 4 from J, leaving 12 bases between them. This CDR3 spans 14 amino acids. DNA for the CDR3: TGTGCCACCAGCAGCTTAGACAAAGTCTATGGCTACACCTTC. It translates to CATSSLDKVYGYTF.

This clonotype was detected many times. J is TRBJ2-7 and V is TRBV12-3 or TRBV12-4; 9 positions agree with TRBD1. The CDR3 has 14 amino acids. J gave up 5 bases and V 6 bases, and 8 bases lay outside the gene matches. The chain's CDR3 is CASRAGQGVDEQYF. The CDR3 bases are TGTGCCAGCAGAGCGGGACAGGGTGTCGACGAGCAGTACTTC.

This clonotype was observed a single time. This chain uses TRBV7-3 with TRBJ1-2; 11 positions agree with TRBD1. The CDR3 is made up of 14 amino acids. The germline gives CDR1 SGHTA, CDR2 FQGTGA. With 7 bases clipped from V and 4 bases from J, the junction kept 5 bases outside the gene matches. The CDR3 bases are TGTGCCAGCACCTCCGGACAGGGGGCCTATGGCTACACCTTC. It is translated as CASTSGQGAYGYTF.

The rearrangement uses TRBV20-1 and TRBJ1-2, with D possibly TRBD1 on 5 matching bases. Germline V gives CDR1 DFQATT, CDR2 SNEGSKA (reference sequence). This CDR3 region has 13 residues. V was cut by 1 base and J by 5 bases, with 11 bases left in between. CDR3 protein: CSARASREYGYTF. CDR3 in DNA: TGCAGTGCTAGAGCGAGCAGGGAATATGGCTACACCTTC.

The V call is TRBV29-1, the J call TRBJ1-2, with D perhaps matching TRBD1 (5 bases). This CDR3 has 14 residues. Trimming removed 8 bases from V and 2 bases from J, with 18 bases in between. The germline V gene has CDR1 SQVTM and CDR2 ANQGSEA. The CDR3 here is CSLAPPTVNYGYTF. The CDR3 coding sequence is TGCAGCTTAGCTCCACCGACAGTCAACTATGGCTACACCTTC.

The chain combines TRBV6-5 with TRBJ1-2; tentatively, D is TRBD1 (5 bases). V gave up 0 bases and J gave up 8 bases, with 13 bases separating them. This CDR3 spans 14 amino acids. Looked up from germline, CDR1 is MNHEY and CDR2 is SVGAGI. Written as DNA, the CDR3 is TGTGCCAGCAGTTACTCGGGGGGGGTTGAAGGCTACACCTTC. Protein product: CASSYSGGVEGYTF.

A remark on this clonotype: The junction departs from germline at one end; a sequencing error may be responsible. The chain couples TRBV5-1 to TRBJ2-7; 8 bases agree with TRBD2. The DNA end is a closer match to TRBJ2-1, so the J assignment may be wrong. This CDR3 comprises 14 residues. Germline lookup yields CDR1 SGHRS and CDR2 YFSETQ. The CDR3 DNA is TGTGCCAGCAGTGTCGGCGGGAGGACCGATGAGCAGTTCTTC. This gives the protein CASSVGGRTDEQFF.

V usage is TRBV4-1 and J usage is TRBJ1-5, with 8 bases that match TRBD1. This CDR3 comprises 15 residues. Germline V gene lookup returns CDR1 MGHRA and CDR2 YSYEKL. V trimming: 1 base; J trimming: 5 bases; junction bases outside the gene matches: 4. CDR3 residues: CASSQAGGADQPQHF. In DNA, the CDR3 is TGCGCCAGCAGCCAAGCAGGGGGCGCGGATCAGCCCCAGCATTTT.

This clonotype was found many times. The rearrangement links TRBV7-8 to TRBJ2-5; either TRBD1 or TRBD2 may fit D (5 bases each). This CDR3 comprises 15 residues. V dropped 0 bases and J dropped 5 bases, with 13 bases sitting between them. Germline CDR1 SGHVS, CDR2 FQNEAQ. The CDR3 sequence is CASSLAGVRGETQYF. The CDR3 coding sequence is TGTGCCAGCAGCTTAGCGGGGGTGAGGGGCGAGACCCAGTACTTC.

The sample holds a few counts of this clonotype. The V gene is TRBV5-1, the J gene TRBJ2-7; D not certain. CDR3 length equals 11 residues. Trimming pared 2 bases from V and 5 bases from J, leaving 5 bases between. The germline gives CDR1 SGHRS, CDR2 YFSETQ. The CDR3 spells CASSFVHEQYF. The CDR3 region has the DNA TGCGCCAGCAGCTTCGTCCACGAGCAGTACTTC.